Below, 20 T cell receptor beta chains from the same sample are listed, as sequenced in a study of T cell repertoires in cytomegalovirus infection. One entry per CDR3 protein results from TCRdb running MiXCR on the reads. Here the sample spans around 69,000 distinct CDR3 sequences, 25% to 30% being singletons. Their recognized antigens are unknown. The specimen was CD8+ T cells from cultured PBMCs, collected from culture after CMV antigen stimulation. The receptors derive from a human donor in good health (CMV status not recorded). Some clones in this sample may be carry-over from other donors' samples.

This clonotype was recorded a few times. CDR3 in DNA: TGTGCCAGCAGTTTATCGCAAAATCAGCCCCAGCATTTT. The encoded protein is CASSLSQNQPQHF. The chain carries TRBV27 and TRBJ1-5, with no clear D. The CDR3 totals 13 residues. The germline V and J ends were trimmed by 0 bases and 4 bases, with 4 bases remaining between them. Germline V CDR1 and CDR2: MNHEY, SMNVEV (reference sequence).

The genes are TRBV19 and TRBJ2-1; TRBD2 aligns across 13 bases. V shed 5 bases and J 9 bases; nucleotides not matched to a gene: 7. This CDR3 is built from 15 residues. Germline values: CDR1 LNHDA, CDR2 SQIVND (reference sequence). CDR3 amino acids: CASSGRLAGGVEQFF. Written as DNA, the CDR3 is TGTGCCAGTAGTGGCCGACTAGCGGGAGGAGTTGAGCAGTTCTTC.

The rearrangement joins TRBV6-1 to TRBJ2-7, with a possible D match to TRBD1 (7 bases). Germline CDR1 and CDR2: MNHNS and SASEGT. The V end was cut by 7 bases, the J end by 1 base, with 17 bases between. The CDR3 has 15 amino acids. CDR3 residues: CASTTDREESYEQYF. CDR3 nucleotides: TGTGCCAGCACCACAGACAGGGAGGAATCCTACGAGCAGTACTTC.

This chain joins TRBV27 and TRBJ2-3; 7 nucleotides match TRBD1. V was pared by 3 bases and J by 2 bases, with 32 bases of the junction left unmatched. CDR1 and CDR2 (germline): MNHEY, SMNVEV (reference sequence). The CDR3 has 24 residues. CDR3 protein: CASSFIQDFSVGWTGQTPTDTQYF. The CDR3 nucleotides read TGTGCCAGCAGTTTTATACAAGACTTTTCGGTCGGTTGGACGGGACAGACTCCCACAGATACGCAGTATTTT.

The rearrangement links TRBV6-6 to TRBJ2-1; possible D gene TRBD1, 6 bases. This CDR3 is 16 amino acids long. Looked up from germline, CDR1 is MNHNY and CDR2 is SVGAGI (reference sequence). V was clipped by 6 bases and J by 1 base, with 16 bases between them. For the CDR3, the DNA is TGTGCCAGCAGCCCCGGTGGGGGCCGATCCTACAATGAGCAGTTCTTC. Translating it yields CASSPGGGRSYNEQFF.

The chain recombines TRBV7-3 with TRBJ2-1; perhaps D is TRBD1 or TRBD2 (5 bases each). The CDR3 sequence is 15 residues long. V lost 5 bases, J lost 6 bases, and 17 bases lay in between. Germline CDR1 and CDR2: SGHTA and FQGTGA. CDR3 protein: CASSVSPGAGNEQFF. CDR3 coding DNA: TGTGCCAGCAGCGTCTCTCCCGGGGCAGGCAATGAGCAGTTCTTC.

This clonotype was picked up a small number of times. The chain uses TRBV27 and TRBJ2-5, with TRBD1 identical over 7 bases. This CDR3 has 14 amino acids. Germline loops: CDR1 MNHEY, CDR2 SMNVEV (reference sequence). V lost 5 bases to trimming and J lost 4 bases; unmatched junction nucleotides: 7. CDR3 nucleotides: TGTGCCAGCAGTGTAGACAGGGAAGGAGAGACCCAGTACTTC. This encodes CASSVDREGETQYF.

This clonotype was observed a single time. This chain links TRBV5-6 with TRBJ2-5; TRBD2 is a possible D gene (7 bases). Germline V gene lookup returns CDR1 SGHDT and CDR2 YYEEEE. The CDR3 spans 13 residues. With 4 bases removed from V and 5 bases from J, the gap between germline ends came to 12 bases. CDR3 region: CASSIGGRETQYF. CDR3 nucleotide sequence: TGTGCCAGCAGCATCGGGGGGCGGGAGACCCAGTACTTC.

Many counts were recorded for this clonotype. This chain connects TRBV6-2 or TRBV6-3 to TRBJ1-4; tentative D call: TRBD1 (5 bases). Germline V gene sequence: CDR1 MNHEY, CDR2 SVGEGT. Trimming took off 11 bases at V and 10 bases at J, with 17 bases between the two ends. The CDR3 consists of 12 residues. CDR3 sequence reads: CASNSGTGKLFF. CDR3 DNA sequence: TGTGCCTCGAATAGCGGGACGGGAAAACTGTTTTTT.

This chain links TRBV24-1 with TRBJ1-2; weak D call: TRBD1 (6 bases). This CDR3 is 13 amino acids long. V dropped 4 bases and J dropped 8 bases, with 13 bases sitting between them. Germline CDR1 and CDR2: KGHDR and SFDVKD. The CDR3 DNA follows: TGTGCCACCAGTGACACTAACAGGGAGGGCTACACCTTC. Translated, it gives CATSDTNREGYTF.

This clonotype was observed a handful of times. The rearrangement uses TRBV6-2 or TRBV6-3 and TRBJ1-1; D is perhaps TRBD1 (6 bases). Germline CDR1 and CDR2: MNHEY and SVGEGT. The V and J ends lost 1 base and 6 bases respectively, with 12 bases between them. The CDR3 consists of 14 residues. Here the CDR3 DNA reads TGTGCCAGCAGTTACTTTAGGGGGGAGCCTGAAGCTTTCTTT. Translated: CASSYFRGEPEAFF.

This clonotype was seen repeatedly, ten times or more. The rearrangement links TRBV20-1 to TRBJ2-5; D is undetermined. Germline CDR1 is DFQATT and CDR2 is SNEGSKA (reference sequence). The CDR3 is 13 residues long. V dropped 5 bases and J dropped 0 bases, with 10 bases sitting between them. CDR3 nucleotide sequence: TGCAGTGCTTCGGAAGCGTACCAAGAGACCCAGTACTTC. As protein: CSASEAYQETQYF.

Only one count was recorded for this clonotype. This sequence joins TRBV29-1 and TRBJ2-5; D possibly corresponds to TRBD1 (5 bases). V was clipped by 5 bases and J by 4 bases, with 11 bases between them. Germline V gene data show CDR1 as SQVTM and CDR2 as ANQGSEA. The CDR3 consists of 12 residues. In nucleotides, the CDR3 is TGCAGCGTTTATGGGCAGGGAGAGACCCAGTACTTC. Protein product: CSVYGQGETQYF.

This clonotype was observed many times. The gene calls are TRBV4-3 and TRBJ1-6, with TRBD1 matching over 7 bases. This CDR3 has 13 residues. CDR1 is LGHNA, CDR2 YSLEER, per germline. Trimming removed 4 bases from V and 7 bases from J; junction bases left unmatched: 1. CDR3 DNA sequence: TGCGCCAGCAGCCTGGGACAGAATTCACCCCTCCACTTT. Its protein product is CASSLGQNSPLHF.

This clonotype has ten or more counts. The chain is built from TRBV6-5 and TRBJ2-1; 16 nucleotides match TRBD2. The CDR3 spans 20 residues. Trimming cost V 6 bases and J 8 bases; bases outside gene matches: 19. Looked up from germline, CDR1 is MNHEY and CDR2 is SVGAGI. The CDR3 is CASRRFVGLAGGQKTYEQFF. The DNA for the CDR3 is TGTGCCAGCAGACGATTTGTGGGACTAGCGGGAGGGCAGAAGACGTATGAGCAGTTCTTC.

The chain recombines TRBV12-3 or TRBV12-4 with TRBJ2-1; TRBD1 is a possible D gene (5 bases). CDR3 length equals 10 residues. Trimming left V 8 bases short and J 10 bases short, with 9 bases between. The CDR3 coding sequence is TGTGCCAGCCAGGGTGGGGAGCAGTTCTTC. Its translation: CASQGGEQFF.

In its sample, this clonotype ranks as medium-sized (0.01 to 0.1%). The chain combines TRBV7-9 with TRBJ2-1, with 9 bases matching TRBD2. Per germline, CDR1 SEHNR and CDR2 FQNEAQ (reference sequence). V was clipped by 5 bases and J by 7 bases; unmatched bases: 18. The CDR3 is made up of 18 amino acids. The CDR3 DNA sequence: TGTGCCAGCAGCGATAATATATTAACTAGCGGGTCCGGTAATGAGCAGTTCTTC. It translates to CASSDNILTSGSGNEQFF.

This clonotype was observed at least ten times. The V and J genes are TRBV28 and TRBJ1-5; D possibly corresponds to TRBD1 (6 bases). The V end was cut by 2 bases, the J end by 0 bases, with 14 bases between. This CDR3 is built from 17 residues. The germline gives CDR1 MDHEN, CDR2 SYDVKM. In nucleotides, the CDR3 is TGTGCCAGCAGTTTAGATCGGGACACCTATAGCAATCAGCCCCAGCATTTT. Residues: CASSLDRDTYSNQPQHF.

CDR3 sequence (DNA): TGTGCCAGCAGCCCAAGACTGGGAACGAACACTGAAGCTTTCTTT. Residues: CASSPRLGTNTEAFF. The J gene is TRBJ1-1, the V gene TRBV7-3; no reliable D call. CDR3 length equals 15 residues. V lost 5 bases, J lost 1 base, and 14 bases lay in between. Looked up from germline, CDR1 is SGHTA and CDR2 is FQGTGA.

This clonotype has just a few counts. This chain links TRBV3-1 with TRBJ1-5; D gene uncertain. V was clipped by 4 bases and J by 0 bases, with 13 bases between them. Per germline, CDR1 LGHDT and CDR2 YNNKEL (reference sequence). The CDR3 runs to 16 residues. The CDR3 spells CASSPGGPYSNQPQHF. In DNA, the CDR3 is TGTGCCAGCAGCCCCGGAGGACCTTATAGCAATCAGCCCCAGCATTTT.